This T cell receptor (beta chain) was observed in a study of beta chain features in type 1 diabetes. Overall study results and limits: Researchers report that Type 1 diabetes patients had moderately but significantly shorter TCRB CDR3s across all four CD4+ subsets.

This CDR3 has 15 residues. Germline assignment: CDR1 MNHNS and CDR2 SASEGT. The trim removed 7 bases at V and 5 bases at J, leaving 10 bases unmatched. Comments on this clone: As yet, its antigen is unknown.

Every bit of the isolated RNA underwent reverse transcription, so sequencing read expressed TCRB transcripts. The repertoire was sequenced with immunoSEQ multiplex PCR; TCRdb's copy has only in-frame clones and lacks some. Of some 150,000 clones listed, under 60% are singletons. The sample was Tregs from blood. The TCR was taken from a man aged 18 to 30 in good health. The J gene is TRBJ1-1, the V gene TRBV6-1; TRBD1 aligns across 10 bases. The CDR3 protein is CASTGDRGRRTEAFF. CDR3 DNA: TGTGCCAGCACCGGGGACAGGGGAAGACGAACTGAAGCTTTCTTT.